The rows below give T cell receptor beta chains drawn from one sample of a study of cytotoxic CD8 clonotypes in ibrutinib-treated CLL. Clones were sequenced by immunoSEQ multiplex PCR, and TCRdb holds only the in-frame ones, with some missing. Among 300,000 to 350,000 clones, 70% to 80% were seen once, and the ten largest hold about 6.3%. The source material was PBMCs, sampled before ibrutinib treatment. Receptor source: a human donor with chronic lymphocytic leukemia. The CDR3 runs from the conserved cysteine through the conserved F or W. D genes are given only for firm matches. Clone sizes are given selectively: once, few, many, or a class where the clone is expanded.

size: .; V: TRBV5-1; D: .; J: TRBJ1-1; DNA: TGCGCCAGCAGCCCCCTGGGACCGAATTTCGCTGAAGCTTTCTTT; CDR3: CASSPLGPNFAEAFF
size: few; V: TRBV2; D: TRBD1; J: TRBJ1-5; DNA: TGTGCCAGCAGTACAACGGGACAGGGGAATCAGCCCCAGCATTTT; CDR3: CASSTTGQGNQPQHF
size: few; V: TRBV30; D: .; J: TRBJ1-2; DNA: TGTGCCTGGAGAGAGGACCTACAATATGGCTACACCTTC; CDR3: CAWREDLQYGYTF
size: .; V: TRBV30; D: TRBD1; J: TRBJ2-7; DNA: TGTGCCGGAAGCATACAGGGGCTCGAGCAGTACTTC; CDR3: CAGSIQGLEQYF
size: few; V: TRBV6-1; D: .; J: TRBJ1-3; DNA: TGTGCCAGCAGTGTGATCCGCTCTGGAAACACCATATATTTT; CDR3: CASSVIRSGNTIYF
size: .; V: TRBV9; D: .; J: TRBJ2-1; DNA: TGTGCCAGCAGCACCCTCGAGGGGTGGGGTGAGCAGTTCTTC; CDR3: CASSTLEGWGEQFF
size: .; V: TRBV18; D: .; J: TRBJ2-5; DNA: TGTGCCAGCTCACCACTCTCCCGGGGCCTGGGGGAGACCCAGTACTTC; CDR3: CASSPLSRGLGETQYF
size: .; V: TRBV9; D: TRBD2; J: TRBJ2-7; DNA: TGTGCCAGCAGCGCGGGACTAGCGGGTCCCCGGCCGTACTTC; CDR3: CASSAGLAGPRPYF
size: .; V: TRBV9; D: TRBD2; J: TRBJ2-2; DNA: TGTGCCAGCAGCGTAGGTGGGACTAGCGGGAAGAACGGGGAGCTGTTTTTT; CDR3: CASSVGGTSGKNGELFF
size: .; V: TRBV6-5; D: .; J: TRBJ1-2; DNA: TGTGCCAGCACCACGGGGGGTGGCTACACCTTC; CDR3: CASTTGGGYTF
size: .; V: TRBV10-2; D: TRBD2; J: TRBJ2-7; DNA: TGCGCCAGCCAAAGGACGGGGGGGATCGAGCAGTACTTC; CDR3: CASQRTGGIEQYF
size: few; V: TRBV7-3; D: .; J: TRBJ2-1; DNA: TGTGCCAGCAGCTCAGACGCGTACAATGAGCAGTTCTTC; CDR3: CASSSDAYNEQFF
size: .; V: TRBV14; D: .; J: TRBJ2-2; DNA: TGTGCCAGCAGCCAAACAGGATTCCCGAGCGCCGTGGAGCTGTTTTTT; CDR3: CASSQTGFPSAVELFF
size: .; V: TRBV30; D: TRBD2; J: TRBJ2-3; DNA: TGTGCCACCGGACTAGATATTCCCACAGATACGCAGTATTTT; CDR3: CATGLDIPTDTQYF
size: few; V: TRBV10-3; D: TRBD1; J: TRBJ1-1; DNA: TGTGCCATCAGGCGGACAGGGCTTAGGGACACTGAAGCTTTCTTT; CDR3: CAIRRTGLRDTEAFF
size: few; V: TRBV30; D: .; J: TRBJ1-1; DNA: TGTGCCTGGAGTGTCTCAGGGTACACTGAAGCTTTCTTT; CDR3: CAWSVSGYTEAFF
size: once; V: TRBV11-2; D: .; J: TRBJ2-3; DNA: TGTGCCAGCAGTCCACAGCCTAGCACAGATACGCAGTATTTT; CDR3: CASSPQPSTDTQYF
size: few; V: TRBV29-1; D: TRBD1; J: TRBJ1-2; DNA: TGCAGCGTGGGGACAGGGGGCGTTCGTGGCTACACCTTC; CDR3: CSVGTGGVRGYTF
size: .; V: TRBV6-1; D: .; J: TRBJ2-1; DNA: TGTGCCAGCAGTGAATTTGAGCAGTTCTTC; CDR3: CASSEFEQFF
size: .; V: TRBV5-1; D: .; J: TRBJ2-2; DNA: TGCGCCAGCAGCTCCACTACAGGGAACACCGGGGAGCTGTTTTTT; CDR3: CASSSTTGNTGELFF
size: .; V: TRBV6-5; D: .; J: TRBJ1-2; DNA: TGTGCCAGCAGTTTCGACAGAAGGTTGGGCTACACCTTC; CDR3: CASSFDRRLGYTF
size: once; V: TRBV9; D: .; J: TRBJ1-3; DNA: TGTGCCAGCAGCCCCCGAACCCTCTCTGGAAACACCATATATTTT; CDR3: CASSPRTLSGNTIYF
size: .; V: TRBV18; D: .; J: TRBJ2-7; DNA: TGTGCCAGCTCACTCCTGGGGCCGGGACGGAGCGGAAACGAGCAGTACTTC; CDR3: CASSLLGPGRSGNEQYF
size: .; V: TRBV19; D: .; J: TRBJ1-2; DNA: TGTGGGAGTTCCAGTTTGCACTATGGCTACACCTTC; CDR3: CGSSSLHYGYTF
size: .; V: TRBV4-1; D: .; J: TRBJ2-7; DNA: TGCGCCAGCAGCCAAACCCCCAGTGTACACTACGAGCAGTACTTC; CDR3: CASSQTPSVHYEQYF
size: .; V: TRBV6-5; D: .; J: TRBJ2-5; DNA: TGTGCCAGCAGTTATAACGACCTCCAAGAGACCCAGTACTTC; CDR3: CASSYNDLQETQYF
size: few; V: TRBV19; D: .; J: TRBJ1-4; DNA: TGTGCCAGTAGTATAGCGGTGATGGCAACTAATGAAAAACTGTTTTTT; CDR3: CASSIAVMATNEKLFF
size: .; V: TRBV27; D: .; J: TRBJ1-1; DNA: TGTGCCAGCAGTTTAATGTCTGTGGCAGGGGTGAACACTGAAGCTTTCTTT; CDR3: CASSLMSVAGVNTEAFF
size: .; V: TRBV5-4; D: .; J: TRBJ2-5; DNA: TGTGCCAGCAGCCTCATCGGGGGTAGGCAAGAGACCCAGTACTTC; CDR3: CASSLIGGRQETQYF
size: .; V: TRBV11-2; D: TRBD2; J: TRBJ2-1; DNA: TGTGCCAGCAGCTTACGCCCGGGAGGCAATGAGCAGTTCTTC; CDR3: CASSLRPGGNEQFF
size: many; V: TRBV4-2; D: TRBD2; J: TRBJ2-7; DNA: TGTGCCAGCAGCTCCATAGCGGGGACCTACGAGCAGTACTTC; CDR3: CASSSIAGTYEQYF
size: .; V: TRBV6-5; D: .; J: TRBJ2-2; DNA: TGTGCCAGCAGTTACGAAGGGGCTGCGACCGGGGAGCTGTTTTTT; CDR3: CASSYEGAATGELFF
size: .; V: TRBV12-2; D: .; J: TRBJ2-5; DNA: TGTGCAAGTCGCCCAAACGAGACCCAGTACTTC; CDR3: CASRPNETQYF
size: .; V: TRBV2; D: TRBD2; J: TRBJ2-1; DNA: TGTGCCAGCAGGTCTAGCGGGAGATACAATGAGCAGTTCTTC; CDR3: CASRSSGRYNEQFF
size: few; V: TRBV4-3; D: TRBD1; J: TRBJ2-7; DNA: TGCGCCAGCAGCCATCAGACAGGGTACGAGCAGTACTTC; CDR3: CASSHQTGYEQYF
size: .; V: TRBV10-2; D: TRBD2; J: TRBJ2-3; DNA: TGCGCCAGCAGTGGGGGGACTAGCGGGATAGATTTGCAGTATTTT; CDR3: CASSGGTSGIDLQYF
size: .; V: TRBV2; D: .; J: TRBJ2-6; DNA: TGTGCCAGCAGTGAGTACTCTGGGGCCAACGTCCTGACTTTC; CDR3: CASSEYSGANVLTF
size: .; V: TRBV5-4; D: .; J: TRBJ2-7; DNA: TGTGCCAGCAGACCCGAGACAGGCACCTACGAGCAGTACTTC; CDR3: CASRPETGTYEQYF
size: .; V: TRBV10-3; D: .; J: TRBJ2-2; DNA: TGTGCCATCAGTGATGGCGGGGAGCTGTTTTTT; CDR3: CAISDGGELFF